The 13 T cell receptor beta chains given below trace back to one sample, sequenced in a study of T cell responses to AZD1222 COVID-19 vaccine (dated by TCRdb to the early 2020s). Libraries were constructed by the immunoSEQ multiplex PCR assay. Here the immuneACCESS table is served through TCRdb, limited to in-frame sequences with V and J called. Missing clones are a known gap in these copies; in checked studies unresolved V genes cover under half, and the rest lacks a known reason. The sample table holds about 150,000 clones, of which about nine tenths were seen once. The top ten constitute about 3.3% of the sample. The time point label corresponds to: baseline before first vaccination. Taken with the paper, the label for treatment or condition translates to: meningococcal conjugate vaccine given as trial control. Sample: peripheral blood, taken on day 0 of MenACWY control vaccination. Every receptor here comes from an adult in good health.

The rearrangement links TRBV4-3 to TRBJ1-2; a weak D match, TRBD1 (5 bases). The CDR3 extends over 14 amino acids. V was cut by 0 bases and J by 7 bases, with 12 bases left in between. Germline CDR1 and CDR2: LGHNA and YSLEER. Here the CDR3 reads CASSQDQGYGGYTF. The DNA for the CDR3 is TGCGCCAGCAGCCAAGATCAGGGATACGGTGGCTACACCTTC.

The CDR3 sequence: CASSGGGSLGDQPQHF. CDR3 DNA: TGTGCCAGCAGCGGGGGGGGATCCCTCGGAGATCAGCCCCAGCATTTT. This chain joins TRBV5-5 and TRBJ1-5; a possible D gene is TRBD1 (5 bases). CDR1 is SGHKS, CDR2 YYEKEE, per germline (reference sequence). Trimming shortened V by 4 bases and J by 5 bases, and 19 bases separated the two germline ends. The CDR3 has 16 residues.

The chain combines TRBV18 with TRBJ2-1; 9 bases align to TRBD2. The CDR3 runs to 15 residues. The germline CDR1 and CDR2 sequences are KGHSH and LQKENI. V trimming: 6 bases; J trimming: 6 bases; junction bases outside the gene matches: 9. CDR3 sequence reads: CASSFVASGTNEQFF. CDR3 DNA: TGTGCCAGCTCCTTTGTGGCTAGCGGGACCAATGAGCAGTTCTTC.

The chain combines TRBV5-4 with TRBJ1-4, with a possible D match to TRBD1 (5 bases). CDR3 size: 14 residues. Trimming left V 0 bases short and J 6 bases short, with 9 bases between. The germline CDR1 and CDR2 sequences are SGHNT and YYREEE (reference sequence). The CDR3 nucleotides are TGTGCCAGCAGCTTGGGCAGGGATGATGAAAAACTGTTTTTT. Its protein is CASSLGRDDEKLFF.

J is TRBJ1-6 and V is TRBV4-3; no definite D call. This CDR3 comprises 16 residues. Germline V gene lookup returns CDR1 LGHNA and CDR2 YSLEER. The ends were cut back, 0 bases at V and 9 bases at J, with 15 bases in the middle. In nucleotides, the CDR3 is TGCGCCAGCAGCCAAGAAAGCCCAGGTCTGGGTTCACCCCTCCACTTT. This gives the protein CASSQESPGLGSPLHF.

This clone was picked up a small number of times. The V and J genes are TRBV7-8 and TRBJ1-3; no clear D. Germline assignment: CDR1 SGHVS and CDR2 FQNEAQ. Trimming removed 2 bases at V and 4 bases at J, with 9 bases between. The CDR3 totals 14 residues. The CDR3 region is CASSLLHSGNTIYF. The CDR3 DNA is TGTGCCAGCAGCTTATTACACTCCGGAAACACCATATATTTT.

The CDR3 DNA is TGCGCCAGCAGCCAAGTCTTCACGCCTAACTATGGCTACACCTTC. Translation: CASSQVFTPNYGYTF. This chain connects TRBV4-1 to TRBJ1-2, with D uncertain. CDR1 is MGHRA and CDR2 is YSYEKL in the germline V gene. This CDR3 has 15 amino acids. The V end lost 1 base, the J end lost 0 bases, and 9 bases lay between the germline ends.

This chain uses TRBV20-1 with TRBJ1-1, with 8 bases fitting TRBD1. Germline assignment: CDR1 DFQATT and CDR2 SNEGSKA (reference sequence). This CDR3 contains 10 residues. The CDR3 nucleotides are TGCAGGACAGGGGATGATGAAGCTTTCTTT. It is translated as CRTGDDEAFF.

The J gene is TRBJ2-7, the V gene TRBV7-2; D may be TRBD1 (6 bases). Germline assignment: CDR1 SGHTA and CDR2 FQGNSA. Trimming pared 5 bases from V and 2 bases from J, leaving 16 bases between. CDR3 length equals 15 residues. The CDR3 spells CASSLKVTGPYEQYF. In DNA, the CDR3 is TGTGCCAGCAGCCTGAAGGTGACAGGCCCCTACGAGCAGTACTTC. The whole variable domain, filled in from reference TRBV7-2 and TRBJ2-7, reads GAGVSQSPSNKVTEKGKDVELRCDPISGHTALYWYRQSLGQGLEFLIYFQGNSAPDKSGLPSDRFSAERTGGSVSTLTIQRTQQEDSAVYLCASSLKVTGPYEQYFGPGTRLTVT.

As concerns this clone: A single base separates this from a much larger clone, so it may be a read error. V and J are TRBV12-3 or TRBV12-4 and TRBJ2-2; no clear D. With 6 bases removed from V and 0 bases from J, the gap between germline ends came to 5 bases. The CDR3 runs 13 residues. The CDR3 here is CASSYANTGELFF. CDR3 DNA sequence: TGTGCCAGCAGCTACGCGAACACCGGGGAGCTGTTTTTT.

This clone has just one count. CDR3 bases: TGTGCCAGCAGCCAAGTGGCGGGAGCTTCCTACAATGAGCAGTTCTTC. It specifies CASSQVAGASYNEQFF. The V and J genes are TRBV14 and TRBJ2-1, with 7 bases identical to TRBD2. The CDR3 runs to 16 residues. Trimming removed 1 base from V and 1 base from J; junction bases left unmatched: 4. The germline gives CDR1 SGHDN, CDR2 FVKESK.

The chain joins TRBV24-1 to TRBJ1-2; 8 bases match TRBD1. Looked up from germline, CDR1 is KGHDR and CDR2 is SFDVKD. This CDR3 region has 13 residues. With V trimmed by 3 bases and J by 8 bases, 4 bases remained unmatched. CDR3 region: CATSDADRDGYTF. The CDR3 DNA reads as TGTGCCACCAGTGATGCGGACAGGGACGGCTACACCTTC.

V is TRBV7-9 and J is TRBJ1-2; D is uncertain. Trimming removed 4 bases at V and 8 bases at J, with 11 bases between. CDR1 and CDR2 (germline): SEHNR, FQNEAQ (reference sequence). There are 12 residues in the CDR3. The CDR3 region is CASSSGSRGYTF. The CDR3 DNA is TGTGCCAGCAGCTCGGGATCCCGGGGCTACACCTTC.